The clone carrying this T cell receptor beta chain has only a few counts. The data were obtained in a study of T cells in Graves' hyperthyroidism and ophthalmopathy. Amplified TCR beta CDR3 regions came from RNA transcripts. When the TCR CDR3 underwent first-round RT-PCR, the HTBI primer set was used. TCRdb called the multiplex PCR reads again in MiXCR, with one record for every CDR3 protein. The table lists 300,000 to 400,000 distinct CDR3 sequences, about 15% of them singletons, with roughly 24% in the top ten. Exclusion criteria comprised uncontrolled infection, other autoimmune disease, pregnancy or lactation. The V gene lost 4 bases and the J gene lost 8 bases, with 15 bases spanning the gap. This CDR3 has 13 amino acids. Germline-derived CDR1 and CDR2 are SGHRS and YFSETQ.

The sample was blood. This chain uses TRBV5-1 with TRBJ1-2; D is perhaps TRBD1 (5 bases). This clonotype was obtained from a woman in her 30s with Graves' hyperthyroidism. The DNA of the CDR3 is TGCGCCAGCAGCGGGGGGATAATTCCGGGCTACACCTTC. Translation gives CASSGGIIPGYTF.